Presented here are 22 T cell receptor beta chains from one specimen sequenced in a study of T-cell memory formation after mild COVID-19. TCRdb used MiXCR to reprocess the 5' RACE reads, holding one entry per CDR3 protein. The sample records around 420,000 distinct CDR3 sequences, 24% being singletons. The sequenced material came from PBMCs or a T cell subset sorted from them (not recorded which). The receptors come from an adult woman who had mild COVID-19 (a few samples of this study predate the infection). Cell type and time point are not known.

V gene TRBV3-1 combines with J gene TRBJ2-7, with D possibly TRBD1 on 5 matching bases. The CDR3 is made up of 15 amino acids. V dropped 2 bases and J dropped 4 bases, with 15 bases sitting between them. Per germline, CDR1 LGHDT and CDR2 YNNKEL (reference sequence). The CDR3 loop is CASSQYRLVGYEQYF. The CDR3 DNA reads TGTGCCAGCAGCCAATACAGGCTCGTCGGATACGAGCAGTACTTC.

This clonotype was detected only a few times. This chain uses TRBV5-5 with TRBJ1-2; perhaps TRBD1 as D (5 bases). The CDR3 has 15 amino acids. The germline V gene has CDR1 SGHKS and CDR2 YYEKEE (reference sequence). Trimming stripped 0 bases from V and 2 bases from J, with 11 bases between. CDR3 loop: CASSLGGPGNYGYTF. Here the CDR3 DNA reads TGTGCCAGCAGCTTGGGGGGCCCTGGGAACTATGGCTACACCTTC. The full variable domain, rest sourced from reference TRBV5-5 and TRBJ1-2, is DAGVTQSPTHLIKTRGQQVTLRCSPISGHKSVSWYQQVLGQGPQFIFQYYEKEERGRGNFPDRFSARQFPNYSSELNVNALLLGDSALYLCASSLGGPGNYGYTFGSGTRLTVV.

The chain carries TRBV24-1 and TRBJ1-5; possible D gene TRBD1, 5 bases. This CDR3 has 15 amino acids. CDR1 and CDR2 from the germline V gene are KGHDR and SFDVKD. Trimming took off 5 bases at V and 2 bases at J, with 12 bases between the two ends. CDR3 nucleotide sequence: TGTGCCACCAGTGGTAGGGGATTGGGCAATCAGCCCCAGCATTTT. Translated: CATSGRGLGNQPQHF.

This clonotype has a handful of counts. The rearrangement uses TRBV18 and TRBJ2-7, with D perhaps TRBD1 (6 bases). Looked up from germline, CDR1 is KGHSH and CDR2 is LQKENI. The length of the CDR3 is 16 residues. With 3 bases removed from V and 9 bases from J, the gap between germline ends came to 24 bases. CDR3 nucleotide sequence: TGTGCCAGCTCACCTGAGGGGGTACCCTTACCAGGACGGCAGTACTTC. This translates into CASSPEGVPLPGRQYF.

This clonotype was seen a few times. V usage is TRBV27 and J usage is TRBJ2-3; tentatively, D is TRBD2 (6 bases). Trimming stripped 6 bases from V and 3 bases from J, with 13 bases between. The CDR3 loop spans 14 amino acids. The germline V gene encodes CDR1 MNHEY and CDR2 SMNVEV (reference sequence). CDR3 protein: CASSWKGTTDTQYF. CDR3 nucleotides: TGTGCCAGCAGCTGGAAGGGGACTACAGATACGCAGTATTTT.

For the CDR3, the DNA is TGCAGCGCCGGGGACAGGGGCACAGATACGCAGTATTTT. Translated: CSAGDRGTDTQYF. This chain uses TRBV29-1 with TRBJ2-3, with 9 bases matching TRBD1. Germline V lookup: CDR1 SQVTM, CDR2 ANQGSEA. With 7 bases clipped from V and 1 base from J, the junction kept 3 bases outside the gene matches. This CDR3 has 13 residues.

The chain employs TRBV14 and TRBJ2-5, with 12 positions matching TRBD1. This CDR3 region has 16 residues. The V gene's germline CDR1 is SGHDN and CDR2 FVKESK. J lost 5 bases, V lost 6 bases, and 10 bases had no gene match. The CDR3 nucleotides are TGTGCCAGCAGTTCCGGGACAGGGGGCTATGGGGAGACCCAGTACTTC. Translating it yields CASSSGTGGYGETQYF. The full variable domain, in which reference TRBV14 and TRBJ2-5 provide the parts outside the CDR3, is EAGVTQFPSHSVIEKGQTVTLRCDPISGHDNLYWYRRVMGKEIKFLLHFVKESKQDESGMPNNRFLAERTGGTYSTLKVQPAELEDSGVYFCASSSGTGGYGETQYFGPGTRLLVL.

Only a few counts were recorded for this clonotype. V and J are TRBV7-2 and TRBJ2-5, with 10 nucleotides matching TRBD2. J gave up 13 bases and V 5 bases, and 7 bases lay outside the gene matches. The CDR3 is 12 amino acids. Looked up from germline, CDR1 is SGHTA and CDR2 is FQGNSA. As DNA, the CDR3 is TGTGCCAGCAGCCCCAGCGGGAGGGCAGGGTACTTC. Translating gives CASSPSGRAGYF.

This chain joins TRBV25-1 and TRBJ1-1; D may be TRBD1 (6 bases). The CDR3 length is 11 residues. Germline V gene lookup returns CDR1 MGHDK and CDR2 SYGVNS. This CDR3 is CAARGNTEAFF. CDR3 nucleotides: TGTGCAGCCAGGGGGAACACTGAAGCTTTCTTT.

The chain is built from TRBV7-9 and TRBJ2-1; perhaps TRBD1 as D (6 bases). Trimming removed 0 bases from V and 2 bases from J, with 11 bases in between. This CDR3 region has 16 residues. Germline loops: CDR1 SEHNR, CDR2 FQNEAQ (reference sequence). CDR3: CASSLALTGTYNEQFF. Here the CDR3 DNA reads TGTGCCAGCAGCTTAGCGCTTACAGGGACCTACAATGAGCAGTTCTTC.

This clonotype came up once. This may come from a read error, since a much larger clone is one base off. In nucleotides, the CDR3 is TGTGCCAGCAGCCAGGGATCCTGCTACACCTTC. Translation: CASSQGSCYTF. This rearrangement joins TRBV3-1 to TRBJ1-2, with D unclear. With 3 bases removed from V and 9 bases from J, the gap between germline ends came to 8 bases. Germline V gene lookup returns CDR1 LGHDT and CDR2 YNNKEL (reference sequence). The CDR3 has 11 amino acids.

This clonotype came up a few times. This rearrangement joins TRBV5-1 to TRBJ2-3; 10 bases are a match to TRBD1. Looked up from germline, CDR1 is SGHRS and CDR2 is YFSETQ. The CDR3 is 15 residues long. V was clipped by 0 bases and J by 4 bases; unmatched bases: 2. The DNA for the CDR3 is TGCGCCAGCAGCTTGGGGGACAGGGGCTCAGATACGCAGTATTTT. Translating it yields CASSLGDRGSDTQYF.

This clonotype was picked up a small number of times. The chain carries TRBV3-1 and TRBJ1-2, with D maybe TRBD1 (5 bases). With 6 bases removed from V and 4 bases from J, the gap between germline ends came to 18 bases. CDR1 LGHDT and CDR2 YNNKEL come from the germline V gene (reference sequence). The CDR3 is 15 amino acids. The CDR3 DNA is TGTGCCAGCAGTCCAGACGGGACCTGGGGCTATGGCTACACCTTC. Translating it yields CASSPDGTWGYGYTF.

V and J are TRBV7-6 and TRBJ1-6; D gene uncertain. Germline V gives CDR1 SGHVS, CDR2 FNYEAQ. V lost 1 base to trimming and J lost 6 bases, with 10 bases between them. This CDR3 contains 15 residues. The CDR3 here is CASSLERDLNSPLHF. The DNA of the CDR3 is TGTGCCAGCAGCTTAGAACGGGATCTTAATTCACCCCTCCACTTT.

This clonotype was detected only a few times. This chain links TRBV15 with TRBJ1-5; 7 bases are shared with TRBD1. V was pared by 1 base and J by 4 bases, with 4 bases of the junction left unmatched. Germline-derived CDR1 and CDR2 are LNHNV and YYDKDF (reference sequence). CDR3 length: 15 amino acids. The CDR3 region has the DNA TGTGCCACCAGCAGAGGCGCACAGGGGAATCAGCCCCAGCATTTT. It specifies CATSRGAQGNQPQHF.

The chain employs TRBV4-3 and TRBJ2-3; TRBD2 is a possible D gene (5 bases). The germline gives CDR1 LGHNA, CDR2 YSLEER. This CDR3 has 17 residues. V shed 0 bases and J shed 0 bases, with 13 bases lying between them. CDR3 protein: CASSQELSSLSTDTQYF. The CDR3 DNA follows: TGCGCCAGCAGCCAAGAATTATCTAGCCTTAGCACAGATACGCAGTATTTT.

V and J are TRBV18 and TRBJ2-5; D is unresolved. There are 13 residues in the CDR3. From germline, CDR1 is KGHSH and CDR2 LQKENI. V lost 3 bases to trimming and J lost 4 bases, with 9 bases between them. The CDR3 here is CASSPNKGETQYF. The CDR3 DNA reads as TGTGCCAGCTCACCGAATAAGGGAGAGACCCAGTACTTC. Drawing the rest from reference TRBV18 and TRBJ2-5, the complete variable domain is NAGVMQNPRHLVRRRGQEARLRCSPMKGHSHVYWYRQLPEEGLKFMVYLQKENIIDESGMPKERFSAEFPKEGPSILRIQQVVRGDSAAYFCASSPNKGETQYFGPGTRLLVL.

This clonotype showed up just a few times. The chain recombines TRBV4-1 with TRBJ2-5; the match to TRBD1 covers 7 bases. CDR3 length equals 15 residues. Germline CDR1 reads MGHRA; CDR2 reads YSYEKL. With 1 base clipped from V and 4 bases from J, the junction kept 6 bases outside the gene matches. CDR3 residues: CASSQAGQELETQYF. CDR3 coding DNA: TGCGCCAGCAGCCAAGCAGGACAGGAGCTAGAGACCCAGTACTTC.

The chain links TRBV11-2 to TRBJ2-7; D is unclear. V lost 1 base to trimming and J lost 0 bases, with 4 bases between them. This CDR3 has 13 residues. Germline V lookup: CDR1 SGHAT, CDR2 FQNNGV. The CDR3 loop reads CASSLVYSYEQYF. For the CDR3, the DNA is TGTGCCAGCAGCTTAGTTTACTCCTACGAGCAGTACTTC.

The chain is built from TRBV7-3 and TRBJ2-5, with 11 bases identical to TRBD2. Germline V gene sequence: CDR1 SGHTA, CDR2 FQGTGA. The CDR3 has 16 amino acids. J lost 5 bases, V lost 2 bases, and 7 bases had no gene match. DNA for the CDR3: TGTGCCAGCAGCTTATTGGCTAGCGGGGGGTCGGAGACCCAGTACTTC. Translation gives CASSLLASGGSETQYF.

This clonotype has a count of ten or more. The junction does not match germline at one end; this may be a read error. This chain joins TRBV7-9 and TRBJ2-1; D is perhaps TRBD2 (5 bases). CDR3 length: 15 amino acids. CDR1 is SEHNR, CDR2 FQNEAQ, per germline (reference sequence). CDR3 nucleotides: TGTGCCAGCAGCTTAGCAGGCGGGCGGTACAGTGAGCAGTTCTTC. Its protein is CASSLAGGRYSEQFF.

The sample holds a few counts of this clonotype. The chain has TRBV29-1 and TRBJ1-1; TRBD1 matches at 7 bases. V dropped 7 bases and J dropped 14; count of bases not matched to a gene: 22. Germline CDR1 SQVTM, CDR2 ANQGSEA. CDR3 length: 14 amino acids. CDR3 amino acids: CSAKTGTDVGNDFF. CDR3 nucleotides: TGCAGCGCGAAGACCGGGACAGACGTCGGGAATGACTTCTTT.